This record covers a single T cell receptor (beta chain). Sequencing was performed with immunoSEQ multiplex PCR; in TCRdb, only in-frame clones are kept and a portion is missing. The sample lists approximately 99,000 clones, 95% occurring once. This sample stems from a study of technical replicates of blood from several donors. From germline, CDR1 is GTSNPN and CDR2 SVGIG (reference sequence). Trimming removed 0 bases from V and 4 bases from J, with 16 bases in between. The length of the CDR3 is 15 residues. Material: T cells isolated from PBMCs. The chain links TRBV30 to TRBJ2-7; a possible D gene is TRBD1 (6 bases). The TCR was taken from a human donor in good health. The CDR3 DNA reads as TGTGCCTGGAGTGTAGGGGCAGGGGAACGGTACGAGCAGTACTTC. Residues: CAWSVGAGERYEQYF.